Listed here are 18 T cell receptor beta chains from one sample, sequenced in a study of shared clonotypes between healthy human individuals. Clones were sequenced by immunoSEQ multiplex PCR, and TCRdb holds only the in-frame ones, with some missing. The data hold 450,000 to 500,000 clones, with around 80% observed a single time. The source material was PBMCs. The source of these receptors is a middle-aged woman in good health. Some clones in this sample may be carry-over from other donors' samples.

This clone has just one count. The gene calls are TRBV18 and TRBJ2-5, with D uncertain. The V gene lost 2 bases and the J gene lost 7 bases, with 14 bases spanning the gap. The germline gives CDR1 KGHSH, CDR2 LQKENI. The CDR3 runs to 14 residues. This chain's CDR3 is CASSPDRPKGTQYF. DNA for the CDR3: TGTGCCAGCTCACCAGATAGGCCCAAAGGGACCCAGTACTTC.

In its sample, this clone was seen once. This may come from a read error, since a much larger clone is one base off. The chain uses TRBV6-6 and TRBJ2-3, with a possible D match to TRBD1 (6 bases). Germline values: CDR1 MNHNY, CDR2 SVGAGI (reference sequence). The length of the CDR3 is 14 residues. The V end was cut by 6 bases, the J end by 8 bases, with 18 bases between. CDR3 residues: CASRNSGEWGTQYF. The CDR3 DNA reads as TGTGCCAGCAGAAATTCAGGGGAATGGGGTACGCAGTATTTT.

The rearrangement joins TRBV6-5 to TRBJ1-3; TRBD1 matches at 11 bases. Germline V CDR1 and CDR2: MNHEY, SVGAGI. The CDR3 spans 15 residues. The junction had 4 bases not matched to a gene; V was cut back by 6 bases and J by 3 bases. The DNA of the CDR3 is TGTGCCAGCAGGGGACAGGGGGTACTTGGAAACACCATATATTTT. Translation: CASRGQGVLGNTIYF.

The J gene is TRBJ2-5, the V gene TRBV5-1; D gene uncertain. The J call may be in error: the DNA end matches TRBJ2-7 better. The CDR3 length is 14 residues. The germline V gene has CDR1 SGHRS and CDR2 YFSETQ. The CDR3 reads CASSFQPQAYEQYF. The CDR3 region has the DNA TGCGCCAGCAGCTTCCAACCCCAGGCCTACGAGCAGTACTTC.

The chain has TRBV15 and TRBJ2-1; D call uncertain. Trimming took 0 bases from V and 9 from J, leaving 18 bases between them. The CDR3 totals 16 residues. Germline V lookup: CDR1 LNHNV, CDR2 YYDKDF (reference sequence). The CDR3: CATSRDLGRSLGEQFF. DNA of the CDR3: TGTGCCACCAGCAGAGATCTTGGGCGGTCCCTCGGTGAGCAGTTCTTC.

This chain connects TRBV28 to TRBJ1-2; D is ambiguous. The CDR3 covers 13 residues. Germline V gene lookup returns CDR1 MDHEN and CDR2 SYDVKM. V was cut by 7 bases and J by 2 bases, with 11 bases left in between. This CDR3 reads CASNKAGNYGYTF. The CDR3 DNA follows: TGTGCCAGCAACAAGGCGGGGAACTATGGCTACACCTTC.

This chain links TRBV15 with TRBJ2-1; the match to TRBD2 covers 9 bases. CDR1 is LNHNV, CDR2 YYDKDF, per germline (reference sequence). The V and J ends lost 3 bases and 4 bases, in that order; junction bases with no gene match: 7. CDR3 length: 16 residues. CDR3 nucleotide sequence: TGTGCCACCAGCAGTGGCGGGAGGGCCATTTACAATGAGCAGTTCTTC. Translated: CATSSGGRAIYNEQFF.

The chain combines TRBV11-2 with TRBJ1-5, with TRBD1 matching 10 bases. The CDR3 is 16 amino acids. The germline V gene has CDR1 SGHAT and CDR2 FQNNGV. Germline trimming cut 5 bases from V and 0 bases from J; bases unmatched to any gene: 4. DNA for the CDR3: TGTGCCAGCAGCCAGACAGGGGGCGTTAGCAATCAGCCCCAGCATTTT. It specifies CASSQTGGVSNQPQHF.

This clone occurred a few times. The V call is TRBV5-1, the J call TRBJ2-5; D is possibly TRBD1 or TRBD2 (5 bases each). The germline gives CDR1 SGHRS, CDR2 YFSETQ. The CDR3 is 13 residues long. Trimming cost V 4 bases and J 8 bases, with 15 bases left between them. The DNA of the CDR3 is TGCGCCAGCAGCCCGGGACCCTTTGAAACCCAGTACTTC. Protein product: CASSPGPFETQYF. The full variable domain, in which reference TRBV5-1 and TRBJ2-5 provide the parts outside the CDR3, is KAGVTQTPRYLIKTRGQQVTLSCSPISGHRSVSWYQQTPGQGLQFLFEYFSETQRNKGNFPGRFSGRQFSNSRSEMNVSTLELGDSALYLCASSPGPFETQYFGPGTRLLVL.

About this clone itself: Other nucleotide sequences from this sample produce the same CDR3. CDR3 protein: CASSSLAGGYNEQFF. The CDR3 bases are TGTGCCAGCAGCTCCCTAGCGGGAGGATACAATGAGCAGTTCTTC. The V gene is TRBV7-3, the J gene TRBJ2-1, with 11 nucleotides matching TRBD2. Unmatched junction bases numbered 3, after V lost 4 bases and J lost 4 bases. The CDR3 length is 15 residues. Germline V gene data show CDR1 as SGHTA and CDR2 as FQGTGA.

The chain is built from TRBV4-2 and TRBJ2-5; tentative D call: TRBD2 (6 bases). The end of the DNA aligns better with TRBJ2-7, so the J call may be wrong. This CDR3 is 15 amino acids long. CDR1 and CDR2 from the germline V gene are LGHNA and YNFKEQ. The CDR3 loop is CASSQDSGAAYEQYF. The CDR3 nucleotides are TGTGCCAGCAGCCAAGATAGCGGAGCGGCCTACGAGCAGTACTTC.

The chain joins TRBV5-1 to TRBJ2-1; no firm D call. This CDR3 region has 16 residues. Germline V lookup: CDR1 SGHRS, CDR2 YFSETQ. V lost 0 bases and J lost 8, with 18 bases in between. The CDR3 here is CASSLGVDSRLDEQFF. The CDR3 DNA follows: TGCGCCAGCAGCTTGGGGGTCGATAGCCGGCTGGATGAGCAGTTCTTC.

The sample holds a few counts of this clone. J is TRBJ1-1 and V is TRBV19; TRBD1 matches 11 bases. V was pared by 9 bases and J by 3 bases, with 3 bases of the junction left unmatched. Germline lookup yields CDR1 LNHDA and CDR2 SQIVND (reference sequence). The CDR3 length is 13 residues. The chain's CDR3 is CASRTGGDTEAFF. As DNA, the CDR3 is TGTGCCAGCAGGACAGGGGGCGACACTGAAGCTTTCTTT.

The chain uses TRBV18 and TRBJ1-2; a weak D match, TRBD1 (5 bases). With 2 bases removed from V and 5 bases from J, the gap between germline ends came to 12 bases. CDR1 KGHSH and CDR2 LQKENI come from the germline V gene. This CDR3 comprises 14 residues. The CDR3 sequence is CASSPTRGRYGYTF. The CDR3 nucleotides read TGTGCCAGCTCACCAACTAGGGGTCGATATGGCTACACCTTC. Full variable domain (remainder filled in from reference TRBV18 and TRBJ1-2): NAGVMQNPRHLVRRRGQEARLRCSPMKGHSHVYWYRQLPEEGLKFMVYLQKENIIDESGMPKERFSAEFPKEGPSILRIQQVVRGDSAAYFCASSPTRGRYGYTFGSGTRLTVV.

This chain joins TRBV29-1 and TRBJ2-2; 9 positions match TRBD2. The CDR3 covers 14 residues. From germline, CDR1 is SQVTM and CDR2 ANQGSEA. The ends lost 1 base at V and 10 bases at J; junction bases unmatched: 7. CDR3 bases: TGCAGCGTTGAAGGCCAGCGGGGGGCCGAGGAGCTGTTTTTT. Encoded protein: CSVEGQRGAEELFF.

Worth noting for this clone: Other nucleotide sequences in the sample specify the same CDR3. V and J are TRBV11-2 and TRBJ2-5; 8 bases are a match to TRBD2. Per germline, CDR1 SGHAT and CDR2 FQNNGV. CDR3 length equals 14 residues. The J segment lost 4 bases and the V segment lost 5 bases, leaving 6 bases of the junction unmatched. CDR3 amino acids: CASSPGLAGETQYF. The CDR3 DNA is TGTGCCAGCAGCCCCGGACTAGCAGGAGAGACCCAGTACTTC. Full variable domain (outside the CDR3, taken from reference TRBV11-2 and TRBJ2-5): EAGVAQSPRYKIIEKRQSVAFWCNPISGHATLYWYQQILGQGPKLLIQFQNNGVVDDSQLPKDRFSAERLKGVDSTLKIQPAKLEDSAVYLCASSPGLAGETQYFGPGTRLLVL.

This clone was observed a handful of times. The V and J genes are TRBV9 and TRBJ2-7; D possibly corresponds to TRBD1 (6 bases). The CDR3 contains 15 residues. The germline gives CDR1 SGDLS, CDR2 YYNGEE. Trimming stripped 0 bases from V and 1 base from J, with 11 bases between. The CDR3 region has the DNA TGTGCCAGCAGCGTAGAACAGGGCGCGTCCTACGAGCAGTACTTC. The encoded protein is CASSVEQGASYEQYF.

The rearrangement joins TRBV14 to TRBJ2-1, with 13 bases aligning to TRBD2. This CDR3 has 18 amino acids. The V and J ends lost 4 bases and 9 bases, in that order; junction bases with no gene match: 15. The germline V gene has CDR1 SGHDN and CDR2 FVKESK. This CDR3 is CASSPGGWTSGSFSEQFF. The CDR3 DNA follows: TGTGCCAGCAGCCCGGGGGGCTGGACTAGCGGGAGTTTCAGTGAGCAGTTCTTC.